This note documents a single TCR beta chain sequence. This clonotype was recorded at least ten times. No cognate antigen has been identified for it. Nothing much larger sits one base from this clone, and base qualities are not available. These data originate in a study of response to subunit inactivated influenza vaccine (dated by TCRdb to the late 2010s). For the study in its entirety: The study used deep quantitative T cell receptor repertoire profiling to track responses to a trivalent subunit inactivated influenza vaccine. Study-wide findings and limitations: It was suggested by the authors that each seasonal influenza vaccination may recruit only a limited number of new T cells.

The germline ends are 6 bases apart after V is trimmed by 9 bases and J by 0 bases. The CDR3 numbers 12 residues from cysteine through phenylalanine. CDR3 DNA only is kept here, 36 bases in frame from base 1. The germline V gene yields SNHLY for CDR1 and FYNNEI for CDR2. Libraries came from RT-PCR. This sample was sequenced with an Illumina HiSeq 2500. TCRdb trimmed public reads at Q25 via fastp, called clones via MiXCR and kept in-frame beta chains. For every CDR3 protein sequence, its rows merge into one entry that carries the most common genes and DNA. This sample holds hundreds of thousands of distinct CDR3 sequences; approximately 14% were observed only once. The ten most abundant clones make up roughly 12% of the sample.

This receptor chain uses TRBV2 and TRBJ2-4, with an unclear D gene assignment. The receptor's source is a man aged 50-60 years who received an inactivated influenza vaccine. Donor details come from another sample of the same person, matched by shared clones. This sample comprised PBMCs from blood, obtained 12 days after vaccination. In nucleotide form, the sequence is TGTGCCAGACCAGAAGCCAAAAACATTCAGTACTTC. Its amino acids are CARPEAKNIQYF.